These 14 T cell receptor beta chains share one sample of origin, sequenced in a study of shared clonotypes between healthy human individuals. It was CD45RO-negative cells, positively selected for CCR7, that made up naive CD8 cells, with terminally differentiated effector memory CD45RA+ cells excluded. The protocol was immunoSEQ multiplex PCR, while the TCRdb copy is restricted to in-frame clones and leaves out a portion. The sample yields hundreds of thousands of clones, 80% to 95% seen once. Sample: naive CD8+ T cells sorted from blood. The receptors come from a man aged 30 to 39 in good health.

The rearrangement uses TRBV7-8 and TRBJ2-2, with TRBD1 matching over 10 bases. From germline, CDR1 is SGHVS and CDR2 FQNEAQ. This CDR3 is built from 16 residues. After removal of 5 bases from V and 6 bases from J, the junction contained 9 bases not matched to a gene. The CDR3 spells CASSNVGQGLAGELFF. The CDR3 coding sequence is TGTGCCAGCAGCAATGTGGGACAGGGGTTGGCCGGGGAGCTGTTTTTT. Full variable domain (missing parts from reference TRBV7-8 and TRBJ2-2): GAGVSQSPRYKVAKRGQDVALRCDPISGHVSLFWYQQALGQGPEFLTYFQNEAQLDKSGLPSDRFFAERPEGSVSTLKIQRTQQEDSAVYLCASSNVGQGLAGELFFGEGSRLTVL.

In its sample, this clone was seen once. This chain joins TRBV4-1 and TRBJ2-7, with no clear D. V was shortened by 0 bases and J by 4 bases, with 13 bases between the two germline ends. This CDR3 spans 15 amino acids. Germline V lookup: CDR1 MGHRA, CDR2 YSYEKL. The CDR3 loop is CASSQDTTNVYEQYF. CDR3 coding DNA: TGCGCCAGCAGCCAAGATACGACAAATGTTTACGAGCAGTACTTC.

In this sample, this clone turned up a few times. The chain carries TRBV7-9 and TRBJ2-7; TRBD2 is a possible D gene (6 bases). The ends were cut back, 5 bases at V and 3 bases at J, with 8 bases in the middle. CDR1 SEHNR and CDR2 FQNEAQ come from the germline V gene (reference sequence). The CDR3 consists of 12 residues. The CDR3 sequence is CASSHGSYEQYF. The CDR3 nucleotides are TGTGCCAGCAGCCACGGGAGCTACGAGCAGTACTTC. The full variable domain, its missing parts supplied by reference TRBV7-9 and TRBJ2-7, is DTGVSQNPRHKITKRGQNVTFRCDPISEHNRLYWYRQTLGQGPEFLTYFQNEAQLEKSRLLSDRFSAERPKGSFSTLEIQRTEQGDSAMYLCASSHGSYEQYFGPGTRLTVT.

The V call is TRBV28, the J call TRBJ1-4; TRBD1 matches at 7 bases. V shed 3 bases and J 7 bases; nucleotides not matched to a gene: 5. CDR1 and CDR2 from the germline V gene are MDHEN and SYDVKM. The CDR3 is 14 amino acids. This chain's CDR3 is CASSFVQGFEKLFF. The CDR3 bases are TGTGCCAGCAGTTTCGTACAGGGGTTTGAAAAACTGTTTTTT.

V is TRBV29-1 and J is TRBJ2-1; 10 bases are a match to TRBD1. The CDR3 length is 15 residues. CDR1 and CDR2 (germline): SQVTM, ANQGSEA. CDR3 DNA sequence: TGCAGAGACCCACTCCGGGACAGGGGAGGAAGTGAGCAGTTCTTC. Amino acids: CRDPLRDRGGSEQFF.

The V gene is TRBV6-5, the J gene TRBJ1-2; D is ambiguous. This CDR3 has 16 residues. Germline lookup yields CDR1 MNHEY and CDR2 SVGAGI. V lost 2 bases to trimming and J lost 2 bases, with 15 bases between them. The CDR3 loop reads CASSYGRVYGNYGYTF. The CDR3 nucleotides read TGTGCCAGCAGTTACGGGCGGGTCTACGGAAACTATGGCTACACCTTC.

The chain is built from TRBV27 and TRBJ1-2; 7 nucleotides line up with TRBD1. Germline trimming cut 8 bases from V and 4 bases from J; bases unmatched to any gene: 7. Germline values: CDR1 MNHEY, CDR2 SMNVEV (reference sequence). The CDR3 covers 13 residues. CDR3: CASGRGRGYGYTF. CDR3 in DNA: TGTGCCAGCGGAAGGGGGCGCGGCTATGGCTACACCTTC.

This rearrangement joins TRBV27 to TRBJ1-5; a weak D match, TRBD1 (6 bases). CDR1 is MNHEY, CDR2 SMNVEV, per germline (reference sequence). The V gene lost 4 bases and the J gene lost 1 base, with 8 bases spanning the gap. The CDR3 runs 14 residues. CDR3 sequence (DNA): TGTGCCAGCAGTTACACAGGGAGCAATCAGCCCCAGCATTTT. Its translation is CASSYTGSNQPQHF.

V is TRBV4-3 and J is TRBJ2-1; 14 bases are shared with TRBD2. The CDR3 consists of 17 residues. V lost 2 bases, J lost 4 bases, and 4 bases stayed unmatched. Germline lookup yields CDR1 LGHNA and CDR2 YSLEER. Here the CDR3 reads CASSQRLAGGEYNEQFF. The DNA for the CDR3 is TGCGCCAGCAGCCAAAGACTAGCGGGAGGGGAATACAATGAGCAGTTCTTC.

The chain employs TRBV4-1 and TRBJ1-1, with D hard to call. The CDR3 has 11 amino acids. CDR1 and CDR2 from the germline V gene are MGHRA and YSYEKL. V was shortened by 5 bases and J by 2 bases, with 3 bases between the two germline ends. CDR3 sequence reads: CASSKNTEAFF. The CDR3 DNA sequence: TGCGCCAGCAGCAAAAACACTGAAGCTTTCTTT.

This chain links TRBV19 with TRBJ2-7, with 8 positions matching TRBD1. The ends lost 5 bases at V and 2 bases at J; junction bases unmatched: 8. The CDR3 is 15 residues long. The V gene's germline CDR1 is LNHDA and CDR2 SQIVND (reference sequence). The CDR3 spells CASSSPDRETYEQYF. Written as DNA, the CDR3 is TGTGCCAGTAGTTCCCCGGACAGGGAAACCTACGAGCAGTACTTC.

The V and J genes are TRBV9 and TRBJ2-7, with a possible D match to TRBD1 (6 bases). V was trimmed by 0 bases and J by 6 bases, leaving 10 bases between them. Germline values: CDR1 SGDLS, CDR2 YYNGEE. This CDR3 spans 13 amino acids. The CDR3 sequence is CASSVDTGLEQYF. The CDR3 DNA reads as TGTGCCAGCAGCGTAGATACAGGGCTCGAGCAGTACTTC.

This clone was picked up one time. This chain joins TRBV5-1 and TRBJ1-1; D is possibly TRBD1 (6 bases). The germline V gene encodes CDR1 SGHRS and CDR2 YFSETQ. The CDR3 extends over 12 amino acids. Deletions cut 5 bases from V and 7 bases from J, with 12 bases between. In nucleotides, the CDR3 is TGCGCCAGCAGTGGGGACAAAGTTGAAGCTTTCTTT. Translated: CASSGDKVEAFF.

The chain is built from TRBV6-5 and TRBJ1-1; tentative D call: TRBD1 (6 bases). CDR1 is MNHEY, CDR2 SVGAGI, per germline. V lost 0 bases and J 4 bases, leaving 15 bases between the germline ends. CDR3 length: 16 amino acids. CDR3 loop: CASSYSTGLAVTEAFF. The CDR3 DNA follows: TGTGCCAGCAGTTACTCAACAGGGCTCGCAGTCACTGAAGCTTTCTTT.